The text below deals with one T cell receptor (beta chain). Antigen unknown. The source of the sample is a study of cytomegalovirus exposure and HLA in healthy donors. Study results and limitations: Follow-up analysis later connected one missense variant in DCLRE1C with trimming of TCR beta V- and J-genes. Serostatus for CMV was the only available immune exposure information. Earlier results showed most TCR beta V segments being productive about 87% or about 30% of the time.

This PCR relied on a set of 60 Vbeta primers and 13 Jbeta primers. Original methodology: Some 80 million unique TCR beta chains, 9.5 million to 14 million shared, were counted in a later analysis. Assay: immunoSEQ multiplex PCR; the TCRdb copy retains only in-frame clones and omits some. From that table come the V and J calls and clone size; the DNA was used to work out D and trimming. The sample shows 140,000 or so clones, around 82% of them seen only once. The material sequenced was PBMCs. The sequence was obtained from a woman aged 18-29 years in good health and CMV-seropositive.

CDR3 DNA sequence: TGTGCCAGCAGCTCCCGAGGGAGGATCACTGAAGCTTTCTTT. The encoded protein is CASSSRGRITEAFF. This chain links TRBV5-6 with TRBJ1-1; the D is unclear. CDR1 is SGHDT and CDR2 is YYEEEE in the germline V gene. Trimming took 3 bases from V and 4 from J, leaving 13 bases between them. The CDR3 runs to 14 residues.